The rows below give T cell receptor beta chains drawn from one sample of a study of cytotoxic CD8 clonotypes in ibrutinib-treated CLL. Generated by immunoSEQ multiplex PCR, the TCRdb table keeps only in-frame clones and is missing some. Of around 310,000 clones listed, about 77% were seen once; the top ten hold 6.7%. The material sequenced was PBMCs, taken before ibrutinib treatment. All receptors come from a human donor with chronic lymphocytic leukemia. CDR3s include the opening cysteine and the closing phenylalanine or tryptophan. Each record gives: clone size, J gene, D gene, V gene, CDR3 protein, CDR3 DNA. D genes are given only for firm matches. A clone size is listed for some rows: how often the clone was seen (once, few, many), or a class if it is expanded.

>.|TRBJ2-1|.|TRBV7-9
CASRPGEYNEQFF
TGTGCCAGCAGGCCCGGGGAATACAATGAGCAGTTCTTC
>few|TRBJ1-2|.|TRBV20-1
CSARDQYGYTF
TGCAGTGCTAGAGATCAGTATGGCTACACCTTC
>.|TRBJ2-2|.|TRBV2
CASSDRTGRAGELFF
TGTGCCAGCAGTGACCGGACAGGGAGGGCCGGGGAGCTGTTTTTT
>.|TRBJ2-5|.|TRBV6-5
CASTPAVQETQYF
TGTGCCAGCACCCCGGCGGTTCAAGAGACCCAGTACTTC
>once|TRBJ1-2|.|TRBV19
CASRGYRGYTF
TGTGCCAGTCGAGGGTATCGGGGCTACACCTTC
>.|TRBJ1-5|.|TRBV5-1
CASSLYPSQPQHF
TGCGCCAGCAGCTTGTATCCGAGTCAGCCCCAGCATTTT
>.|TRBJ1-3|.|TRBV7-9
CASRRGNTIYF
TGTGCCAGCCGACGGGGAAACACCATATATTTT
>.|TRBJ2-7|TRBD2|TRBV15
CATSARGLAGYEQYF
TGTGCCACCAGCGCGAGGGGGCTAGCGGGATACGAGCAGTACTTC
>.|TRBJ1-1|.|TRBV7-9
CASSLSGGTEAFF
TGTGCCAGCAGCTTATCGGGGGGCACTGAAGCTTTCTTT
>.|TRBJ2-7|.|TRBV9
CASSGRNNDYEQYF
TGTGCCAGCAGCGGCAGGAATAACGATTACGAGCAGTACTTC
>.|TRBJ1-1|.|TRBV7-2
CASSIQGYGAFF
TGTGCCAGCAGCATCCAGGGGTATGGAGCTTTCTTT
>few|TRBJ2-1|TRBD1|TRBV11-1
CASSAGQGAKNEQFF
TGTGCCAGCAGCGCCGGACAGGGGGCAAAGAATGAGCAGTTCTTC
>.|TRBJ1-1|.|TRBV12-5
CASGFSLMNTEAFF
TGTGCTAGTGGTTTCAGCCTAATGAACACTGAAGCTTTCTTT
>.|TRBJ2-7|.|TRBV4-1
CASSQSFFRDEQYF
TGCGCCAGCAGCCAATCCTTTTTTCGGGACGAGCAGTACTTC
>.|TRBJ2-1|.|TRBV6-6
CASSYSNGNEQFF
TGTGCCAGCAGTTACTCGAATGGGAATGAGCAGTTCTTC
>.|TRBJ2-7|TRBD2|TRBV18
CASSPSGTRSEQYF
TGTGCCAGCTCACCTTCCGGGACTAGGAGCGAGCAGTACTTC
>.|TRBJ1-2|TRBD1|TRBV30
CAWSAPDRGSYGYTF
TGTGCCTGGAGTGCCCCGGACAGGGGCTCCTATGGCTACACCTTC
>.|TRBJ1-1|.|TRBV7-9
CATRGRGSTEAFF
TGTGCCACCCGGGGGAGAGGGAGCACTGAAGCTTTCTTT
>.|TRBJ2-3|TRBD2|TRBV7-9
CASSPRGGGADTQYF
TGTGCCAGCAGCCCTCGGGGGGGCGGGGCAGATACGCAGTATTTT
>.|TRBJ2-3|TRBD2|TRBV27
CASRRLAVQGTQYF
TGTGCCAGCAGAAGACTAGCGGTTCAAGGTACGCAGTATTTT
>.|TRBJ2-3|.|TRBV7-3
CASSLMAGSDTQYF
TGTGCCAGCAGCTTAATGGCAGGGTCGGATACGCAGTATTTT
>.|TRBJ1-2|.|TRBV28
CASSDPGANYGYTF
TGTGCCAGCAGCGACCCTGGGGCCAACTATGGCTACACCTTC
>.|TRBJ2-7|.|TRBV5-1
CASSFLYEQYF
TGCGCCAGCAGCTTTCTCTACGAGCAGTACTTC
>.|TRBJ2-7|TRBD2|TRBV19
CASKGLAGGEQYF
TGTGCCAGTAAGGGACTAGCGGGAGGGGAGCAGTACTTC
>few|TRBJ2-2|.|TRBV7-6
CARELGEVGELFF
TGTGCCCGCGAGTTGGGGGAGGTCGGGGAGCTGTTTTTT
>.|TRBJ2-6|.|TRBV18
CASSLGTGGAGANVLTF
TGTGCCAGCTCACTTGGCACGGGGGGCGCTGGGGCCAACGTCCTGACTTTC